This entry is about one TCR beta chain. The data belong to a study of blood T cell repertoires in COVID-19. The repertoire was sequenced with immunoSEQ multiplex PCR; TCRdb's copy has only in-frame clones and lacks some. This sample carries roughly 50,000 clones, around 80% of them seen once, and the ten largest clones take over 2%. The length of the CDR3 is 12 residues. CDR1 is WSHSY and CDR2 is SAAADI in the germline V gene. Trimming left V 4 bases short and J 9 bases short, with 9 bases between. Sequencing input: peripheral blood. V usage is TRBV10-2 and J usage is TRBJ1-4; D remains ambiguous. The TCR was taken from a man aged 45-65 years with acute or convalescent COVID-19. DNA for the CDR3: TGCGCCAGCAGTGGAGGGTTCCAAAAACTGTTTTTT. It is translated as CASSGGFQKLFF.